Below, 4 T cell receptor beta chains from the same sample are listed, as sequenced in a study of metastatic and nonmetastatic thyroid tumors. Patients were all untreated before their thyroid surgery. TCRdb re-clonotyped the PCR reads via MiXCR. The table shows about 69,000 clones, with around 14% occurring only once. The sample was blood. All receptors derive from a male donor with papillary thyroid cancer or a benign thyroid nodule (not recorded which). Some clones in this sample may be carry-over from other donors' samples.

V gene TRBV27 combines with J gene TRBJ1-2, with 10 positions matching TRBD1. Trimming removed 11 bases from V and 4 bases from J; junction bases left unmatched: 4. The CDR3 covers 12 residues. Germline V lookup: CDR1 MNHEY, CDR2 SMNVEV (reference sequence). CDR3 nucleotides: TGTGCCGGGCGACAGGGGGCCTATGGCTACACCTTC. It specifies CAGRQGAYGYTF.

The chain links TRBV11-2 to TRBJ2-1; D might be TRBD2 (6 bases). Trimming pared 5 bases from V and 10 bases from J, leaving 27 bases between. CDR1 and CDR2 (germline): SGHAT, FQNNGV. This CDR3 is 17 amino acids long. The CDR3: CASSPAPRDGGIAEQFF. In DNA, the CDR3 is TGTGCCAGCAGCCCAGCCCCGCGGGATGGGGGGATTGCGGAGCAGTTCTTC.

This clone was counted ten times or more. V usage is TRBV19 and J usage is TRBJ1-1; possibly TRBD1 for D (6 bases). The ends were cut back, 7 bases at V and 1 base at J, with 10 bases in the middle. CDR1 is LNHDA, CDR2 SQIVND, per germline (reference sequence). CDR3 length: 13 amino acids. In DNA, the CDR3 is TGTGCCAGTATCAAACAGGGGAACACTGAAGCTTTCTTT. Translating gives CASIKQGNTEAFF.

This clone occurred a few times. One base away lies a much larger clone, so this may be a sequencing read error. This sample includes further DNA sequences coding for the same CDR3. The rearrangement uses TRBV29-1 and TRBJ2-7; no definite D call. Deletions cut 5 bases from V and 2 bases from J, with 10 bases between. CDR3 length: 12 amino acids. Germline assignment: CDR1 SQVTM and CDR2 ANQGSEA. The CDR3 DNA follows: TGCAGCGTTCGAGGAGTGGCCTACGAGCAGTACTTC. This gives the protein CSVRGVAYEQYF.